This TCR beta chain came from a study of PD-1 blockade in mismatch repair-deficient tumors. Background on the study: Patients had around 11 mismatch repair-deficient cancer types and were previously treated and progressing. Study-level points and caveats: After pembrolizumab, tumor-resident clones rose rapidly, then generally contracted before radiologic responses.

The germline gives CDR1 SGHRS, CDR2 YFSETQ. V lost 5 bases and J lost 4; bases outside the gene matches: 7. The length of the CDR3 is 15 residues. Mismatch repair deficiency was confirmed in all patients, by PCR or immunohistochemistry. The TCR-sequenced patients were a few responders to pembrolizumab. Notes on this clone: Its antigen remains unknown.

Some clones are missing from TCRdb's copy, which holds only in-frame ones; the method was immunoSEQ multiplex PCR. The sample consists of around 18,000 clones, under 90% of them appearing once. The V call is TRBV5-1, the J call TRBJ2-3, with 10 bases identical to TRBD1. The input for sequencing was PBMCs, taken roughly 23 weeks after starting pembrolizumab. The receptor comes from an adult with mismatch repair-deficient cancer. The CDR3 region has the DNA TGCGCCAGCAGATCCGGGACAGGGGTCCCAGATACGCAGTATTTT. Translating gives CASRSGTGVPDTQYF. The full variable domain, with the rest looked up from reference TRBV5-1 and TRBJ2-3, is KAGVTQTPRYLIKTRGQQVTLSCSPISGHRSVSWYQQTPGQGLQFLFEYFSETQRNKGNFPGRFSGRQFSNSRSEMNVSTLELGDSALYLCASRSGTGVPDTQYFGPGTRLTVL.